This T cell receptor beta chain was sequenced during a study of CD8+ T cells in alopecia areata. Study-wide results and limits: Elevated clonality characterized lesional scalp relative to normal scalp, particularly in alopecia totalis/universalis.

cDNA reverse transcribed from extracted RNA served as the sequencing template. Assay: immunoSEQ multiplex PCR; the TCRdb copy retains only in-frame clones and omits some. The sample has roughly 150,000 clones, about 51% seen once. Treatment of the sample: oral pan-JAK inhibitor, 5-10 mg twice daily. After removal of 3 bases from V and 5 bases from J, the junction contained 5 bases not matched to a gene. The CDR3 totals 15 residues. CDR1 LGHNA and CDR2 YNFKEQ come from the germline V gene. Worth noting for this clone: Its matching antigen is unknown.

The chain joins TRBV4-2 to TRBJ2-5, with 11 bases identical to TRBD2. The material sequenced was CD8+ T cells sorted from blood, taken at week 4, from a patient treated with tofacitinib. The receptor was isolated from a human donor with alopecia areata. CDR3 sequence reads: CASSHLAGGLETQYF. For the CDR3, the DNA is TGTGCCAGCAGCCACCTAGCGGGGGGACTGGAGACCCAGTACTTC.